The T cell receptor beta chain under discussion was sequenced for a study of CD8 T cells in ankylosing spondylitis listed by TCRdb under 2017. Turning to the overall study: T cell receptor beta repertoires were profiled in healthy donors and ankylosing spondylitis patients so that disease-linked TCR variants could be found. The full study cohort comprised approximately 23 ankylosing spondylitis patients and approximately 100 healthy donors. Peripheral blood was sampled, and synovial fluid was also collected from ankylosing spondylitis patients.

Sequencing took place on an Illumina HiSeq 2500. TCR beta libraries were prepared by quantitative 5'-RACE with molecular barcodes. The paper's data handling went like this. To identify disease-linked TCR variants, a new computational method was used, one built on a probabilistic model of VDJ rearrangement. TCRdb redid the processing of the public reads, applying fastp at Q25 and MiXCR, and retained in-frame beta chains. Rows are combined by CDR3 protein, so each entry shows the most common genes and DNA. These V and J calls originate from TCRdb's pipeline instead of the authors' own analysis. Across this sample there are about 130,000 distinct CDR3 sequences, with 5.5% to 7.5% seen only once. The ten largest account for around an eighth of the sample. The paper as a whole reports these results and caveats: A TCR beta motif of eight highly homologous amino acid variants appeared characteristic of blood from ankylosing spondylitis patients. Some motif variants had previously been reported in the synovial fluid and blood of reactive arthritis patients, which suggests shared mechanisms of disease initiation. The disease-linked clones were reported to be significantly enriched in matched synovial fluid samples from ankylosing spondylitis patients. The disease-linked clones had a CD8+ phenotype and were found at relatively low frequencies in peripheral blood.

Via the germline V gene, CDR1 is MNHNS and CDR2 SASEGT. Its CDR3 holds 13 amino acids, cysteine through phenylalanine. Kept here is only the CDR3 DNA, which spans 39 bases and is read in frame from base 1. A distance of 8 bases separates the germline ends of V and J, which lose 3 bases and 5 bases respectively. Many counts were recorded for this clonotype. The antigen it binds to is not known. No base quality information exists; no much larger clone differs at one position. The origin of this receptor is a female donor with ankylosing spondylitis or in good health (not recorded which). The rearranged chain carries TRBV6-1 and TRBJ2-1; the D segment cannot be called with confidence. Source material: blood, either unsorted or a sorted T cell fraction (not recorded which). The CDR3: CASSEAMDNEQFF. The sequence in DNA is TGTGCCAGCAGTGAGGCCATGGACAATGAGCAGTTCTTC.